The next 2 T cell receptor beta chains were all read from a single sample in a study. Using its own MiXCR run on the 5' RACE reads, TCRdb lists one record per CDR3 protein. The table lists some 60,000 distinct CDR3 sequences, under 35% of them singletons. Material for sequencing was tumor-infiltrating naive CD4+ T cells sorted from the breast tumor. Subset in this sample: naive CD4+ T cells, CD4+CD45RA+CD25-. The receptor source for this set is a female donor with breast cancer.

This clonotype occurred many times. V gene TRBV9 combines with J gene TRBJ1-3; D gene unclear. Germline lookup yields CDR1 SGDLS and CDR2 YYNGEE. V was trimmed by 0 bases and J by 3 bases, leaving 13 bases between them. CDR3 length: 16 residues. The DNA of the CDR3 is TGTGCCAGCAGCGTAGCGGCGGGTCAAGATGGAAACACCATATATTTT. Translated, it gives CASSVAAGQDGNTIYF.

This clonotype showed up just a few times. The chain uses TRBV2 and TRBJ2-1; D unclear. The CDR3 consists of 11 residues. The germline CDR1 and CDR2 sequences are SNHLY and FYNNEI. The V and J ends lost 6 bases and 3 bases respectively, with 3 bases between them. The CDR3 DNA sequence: TGTGCCAGCAGATACTACAATGAGCAGTTCTTC. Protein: CASRYYNEQFF. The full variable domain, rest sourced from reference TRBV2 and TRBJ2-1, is EPEVTQTPSHQVTQMGQEVILRCVPISNHLYFYWYRQILGQKVEFLVSFYNNEISEKSEIFDDQFSVERPDGSNFTLKIRSTKLEDSAMYFCASRYYNEQFFGPGTRLTVL.